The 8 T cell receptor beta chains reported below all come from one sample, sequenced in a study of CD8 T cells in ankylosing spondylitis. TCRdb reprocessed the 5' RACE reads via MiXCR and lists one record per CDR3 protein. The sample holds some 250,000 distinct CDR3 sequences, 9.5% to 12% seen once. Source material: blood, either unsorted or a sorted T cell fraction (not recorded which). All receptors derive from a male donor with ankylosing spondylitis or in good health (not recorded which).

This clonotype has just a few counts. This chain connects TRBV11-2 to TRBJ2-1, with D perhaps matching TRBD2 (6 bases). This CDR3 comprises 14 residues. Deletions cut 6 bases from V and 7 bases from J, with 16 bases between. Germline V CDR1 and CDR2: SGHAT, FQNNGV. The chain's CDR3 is CASRGLRERNEQFF. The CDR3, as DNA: TGTGCCAGCAGGGGTTTACGGGAGCGGAATGAGCAGTTCTTC.

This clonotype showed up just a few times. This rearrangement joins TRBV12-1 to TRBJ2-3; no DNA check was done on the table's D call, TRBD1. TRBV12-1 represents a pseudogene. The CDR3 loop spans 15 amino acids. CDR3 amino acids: CASSSPGLAQDTQYF. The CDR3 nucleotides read TGTGCCAGCAGCTCCCCCGGACTAGCACAAGATACGCAGTATTTT.

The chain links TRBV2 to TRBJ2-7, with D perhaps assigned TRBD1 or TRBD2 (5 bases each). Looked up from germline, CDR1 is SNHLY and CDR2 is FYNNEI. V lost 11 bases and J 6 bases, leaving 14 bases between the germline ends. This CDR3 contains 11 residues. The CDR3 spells CASLGVAEQYF. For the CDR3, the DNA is TGTGCCTCGCTGGGGGTCGCCGAGCAGTACTTC.

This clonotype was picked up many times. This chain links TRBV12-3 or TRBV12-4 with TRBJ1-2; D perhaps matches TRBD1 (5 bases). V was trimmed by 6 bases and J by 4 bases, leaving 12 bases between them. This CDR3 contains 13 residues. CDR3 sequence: CASSLGDRYGYTF. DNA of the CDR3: TGTGCCAGCAGCCTAGGGGATCGCTATGGCTACACCTTC.

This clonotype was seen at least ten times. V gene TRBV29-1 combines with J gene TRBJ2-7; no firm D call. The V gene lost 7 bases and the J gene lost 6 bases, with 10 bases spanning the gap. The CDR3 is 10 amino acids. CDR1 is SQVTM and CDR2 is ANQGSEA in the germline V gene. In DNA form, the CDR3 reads TGCAGCGCCACCGAGAGCGAGCAGTACTTC. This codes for CSATESEQYF.

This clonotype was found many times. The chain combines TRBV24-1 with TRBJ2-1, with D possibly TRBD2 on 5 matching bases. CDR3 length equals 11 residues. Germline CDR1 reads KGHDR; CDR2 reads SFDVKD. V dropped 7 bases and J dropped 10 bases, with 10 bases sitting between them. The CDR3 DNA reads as TGTGCCACCAGCGAGGGATGGGAGCAGTTCTTC. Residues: CATSEGWEQFF.

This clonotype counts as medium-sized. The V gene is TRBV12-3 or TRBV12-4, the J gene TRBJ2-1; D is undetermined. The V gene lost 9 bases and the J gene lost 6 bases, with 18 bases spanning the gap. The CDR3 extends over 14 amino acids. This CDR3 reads CARAVLWPFNEQFF. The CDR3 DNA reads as TGTGCCAGGGCAGTTTTGTGGCCTTTCAATGAGCAGTTCTTC.

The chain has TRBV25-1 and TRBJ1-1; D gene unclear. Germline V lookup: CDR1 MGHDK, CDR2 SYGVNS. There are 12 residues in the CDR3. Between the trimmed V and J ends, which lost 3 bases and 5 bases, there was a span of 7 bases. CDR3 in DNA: TGTGCCAGCAGTGATGCCGGGACTGAAGCTTTCTTT. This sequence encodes CASSDAGTEAFF.